This T cell receptor (beta chain) emerged from a study of blood T cell repertoires in COVID-19. The table came from immunoSEQ multiplex PCR; TCRdb's copy has only in-frame clones and leaves some out. The sample lists hundreds of thousands of clones; 75% to 90% were seen once. This TCR was sampled from a man aged 18 to 35 with active or convalescent COVID-19. The sequencing sample was made of peripheral blood.

This chain's CDR3 is CASSFGGRGDNQPQHF. CDR3 nucleotide sequence: TGTGCCAGCAGCTTTGGTGGCAGGGGTGACAATCAGCCCCAGCATTTT. This chain joins TRBV5-6 and TRBJ1-5; perhaps TRBD1 as D (6 bases). CDR1 is SGHDT, CDR2 YYEEEE, per germline. V was cut by 2 bases and J by 3 bases, with 15 bases left in between. This CDR3 is built from 16 residues.